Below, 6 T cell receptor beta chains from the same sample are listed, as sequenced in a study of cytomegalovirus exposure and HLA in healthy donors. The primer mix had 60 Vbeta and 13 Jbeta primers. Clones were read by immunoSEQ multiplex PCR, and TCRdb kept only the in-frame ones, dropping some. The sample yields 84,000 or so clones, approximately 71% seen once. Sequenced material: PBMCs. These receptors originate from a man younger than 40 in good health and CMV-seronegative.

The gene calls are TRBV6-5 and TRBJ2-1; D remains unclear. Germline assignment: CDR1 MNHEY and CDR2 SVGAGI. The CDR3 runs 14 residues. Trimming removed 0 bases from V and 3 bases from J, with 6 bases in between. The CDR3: CASSYSYYYNEQFF. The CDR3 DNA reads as TGTGCCAGCAGTTACTCTTACTACTACAATGAGCAGTTCTTC.

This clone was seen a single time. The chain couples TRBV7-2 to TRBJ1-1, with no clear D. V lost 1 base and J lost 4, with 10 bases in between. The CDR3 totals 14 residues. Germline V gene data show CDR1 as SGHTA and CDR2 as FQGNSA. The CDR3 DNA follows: TGTGCCAGCAGCTTAGGGACCCGGGGCACTGAAGCTTTCTTT. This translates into CASSLGTRGTEAFF.

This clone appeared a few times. CDR3 region: CASSEFTGVYEQYF. CDR3 in DNA: TGTGCCAGCAGTGAATTTACAGGGGTATACGAGCAGTACTTC. The chain links TRBV2 to TRBJ2-7, with 7 bases that match TRBD1. Per germline, CDR1 SNHLY and CDR2 FYNNEI. Germline trimming cut 2 bases from V and 4 bases from J; bases unmatched to any gene: 5. The CDR3 is made up of 14 amino acids.

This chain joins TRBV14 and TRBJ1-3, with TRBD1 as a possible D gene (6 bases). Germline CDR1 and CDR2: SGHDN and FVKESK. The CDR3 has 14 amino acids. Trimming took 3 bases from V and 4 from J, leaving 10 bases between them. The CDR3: CASSQLDSGNTIYF. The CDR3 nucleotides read TGTGCCAGCAGCCAGTTGGACAGCGGAAACACCATATATTTT. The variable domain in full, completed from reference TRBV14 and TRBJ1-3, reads EAGVTQFPSHSVIEKGQTVTLRCDPISGHDNLYWYRRVMGKEIKFLLHFVKESKQDESGMPNNRFLAERTGGTYSTLKVQPAELEDSGVYFCASSQLDSGNTIYFGEGSWLTVV.

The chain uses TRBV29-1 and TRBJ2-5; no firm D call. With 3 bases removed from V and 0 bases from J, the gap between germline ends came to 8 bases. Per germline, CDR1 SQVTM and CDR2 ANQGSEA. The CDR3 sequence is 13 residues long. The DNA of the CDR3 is TGCAGCGTTGAGACACCCGACCAAGAGACCCAGTACTTC. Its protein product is CSVETPDQETQYF. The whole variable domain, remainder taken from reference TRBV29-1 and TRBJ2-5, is SAVISQKPSRDICQRGTSLTIQCQVDSQVTMMFWYRQQPGQSLTLIATANQGSEATYESGFVIDKFPISRPNLTFSTLTVSNMSPEDSSIYLCSVETPDQETQYFGPGTRLLVL.

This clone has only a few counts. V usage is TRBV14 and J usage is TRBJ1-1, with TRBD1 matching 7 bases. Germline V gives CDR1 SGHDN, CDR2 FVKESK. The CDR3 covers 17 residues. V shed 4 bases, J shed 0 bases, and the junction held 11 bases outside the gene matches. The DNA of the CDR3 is TGTGCCAGCAGCCCTCCGGGACAGCCTTATTTGAACACTGAAGCTTTCTTT. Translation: CASSPPGQPYLNTEAFF.